This T cell receptor beta chain appears in the sequencing data of a study of blood T cell repertoires in COVID-19. Study context: Acute and convalescent COVID-19 samples came from the United States, Italy and Spain. From T cells, B-cell-depleted T cells, or PBMCs came the material, which was cDNA or gDNA.

The CDR3 contains 15 residues. Unmatched junction bases numbered 3, after V lost 5 bases and J lost 0 bases. Germline CDR1 and CDR2: SEHNR and FQNEAQ (reference sequence). Data came from immunoSEQ multiplex PCR; TCRdb stores just in-frame clones and leaves some out. The table has tens of thousands of clones, 89% seen once. Sample: peripheral blood. The chain is built from TRBV7-9 and TRBJ2-3; TRBD1 matches at 9 bases. This TCR came from a man aged 45-65 years with COVID-19, enrolled during active disease. The CDR3 sequence is CASSLGTGSTDTQYF. CDR3 nucleotide sequence: TGTGCCAGCAGCCTAGGGACAGGGAGCACAGATACGCAGTATTTT.